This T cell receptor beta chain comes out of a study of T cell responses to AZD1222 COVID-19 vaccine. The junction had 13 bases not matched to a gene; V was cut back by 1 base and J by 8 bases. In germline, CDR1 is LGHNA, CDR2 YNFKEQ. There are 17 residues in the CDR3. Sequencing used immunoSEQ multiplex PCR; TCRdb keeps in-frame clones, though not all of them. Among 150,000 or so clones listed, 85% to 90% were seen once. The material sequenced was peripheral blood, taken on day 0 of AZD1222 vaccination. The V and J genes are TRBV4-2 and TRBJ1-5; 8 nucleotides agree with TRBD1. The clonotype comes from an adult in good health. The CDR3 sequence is CASSQGGAQGVREPQHF. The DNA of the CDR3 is TGTGCCAGCAGCCAAGGAGGGGCACAGGGGGTTCGGGAGCCCCAGCATTTT.